The clone carrying this T cell receptor beta chain was picked up many times. Its antigen remains unidentified. Per germline, CDR1 DFQATT and CDR2 SNEGSKA (reference sequence). Trimming removed 5 bases at V and 5 bases at J, with 19 bases between. The CDR3 extends over 15 amino acids. This record comes from a study of T-cell reconstitution after alpha-beta-depleted transplantation in children. Researchers prepared the TCRbeta library using unique molecular identifiers, the study reports. In TCRdb, the PCR reads were re-called with MiXCR into one record per CDR3 protein. The sample contains 200,000 to 250,000 distinct CDR3 sequences, more than 20% of which appear only once. Study conclusions and caveats: Several patients had high TCRbeta diversity at day 60; it came from surviving recipient T cells and thymic progenitors. Reportedly, roughly two months post-transplant, alpha-beta T cells arose from several hundred expanded graft clones. One year after transplant, T-cell counts and diversity came mostly from newly produced T cells.

This sequence was found in a female patient aged 2-10 years who had a stem cell transplant for congenital amegakaryocytic thrombocytopenia, so the T cells may come from the graft donor. The chain couples TRBV20-1 to TRBJ2-1; weak D call: TRBD2 (6 bases). Sequenced here: PBMCs, mostly from graft donor cells, sampled 360 days after TCRalphabeta/CD19-depleted stem cell transplant. CDR3 loop: CSAVFIGTGNNEQFF. The CDR3 DNA sequence: TGCAGTGCTGTGTTTATAGGGACTGGGAACAATGAGCAGTTCTTC.